A selection of T cell receptor beta chains follows, all from one sample in a study of CD8+ T cells in alopecia areata. Generated by immunoSEQ multiplex PCR, the TCRdb table keeps only in-frame clones and is missing some. The sample consists of 110,000 or so clones, 58% of them appearing once. Here the sequenced sample was CD8+ T cells sorted from blood, taken at week 4, from a patient treated with tofacitinib. The receptors stem from a human donor with alopecia areata. The CDR3 runs from the conserved cysteine through the conserved F or W. The order of the fields is J gene, V gene, CDR3 protein.

>TRBJ1-2|TRBV7-2
CASSLGTALYGYTF
>TRBJ2-3|TRBV5-1
CASSLEGQGSDTQYF
>TRBJ2-2|TRBV11-2
CASSSENTGELFF
>TRBJ2-1|TRBV4-3
CASSQDLAGDSYNEQFF
>TRBJ2-5|TRBV19
CASKRGAQETQYF
>TRBJ2-7|TRBV27
CASSTARGQYEQYF
>TRBJ2-1|TRBV29-1
CSGRTGGYNEQFF
>TRBJ2-2|TRBV29-1
CSVDESTGELFF
>TRBJ1-1|TRBV29-1
CSVTDTKNTEAFF
>TRBJ2-5|TRBV5-6
CASSLARDSHF
>TRBJ2-3|TRBV23-1
CASSHSGGGADTQYF
>TRBJ2-7|TRBV29-1
CSVEPDSYEQYF
>TRBJ2-3|TRBV7-2
CASSRPLDPSSSTDTQYF
>TRBJ2-1|TRBV25-1
CASSERGARYNEQFF
>TRBJ2-3|TRBV7-8
CASSSGISPRRDTQYF
>TRBJ2-5|TRBV7-6
CASSLVDGVQETQYF
>TRBJ2-1|TRBV5-1
CASSPISGVNEQFF
>TRBJ1-1|TRBV29-1
CSVARGAEAFF
>TRBJ2-1|TRBV2
CASRFTSGGNYEQFF
>TRBJ1-4|TRBV29-1
CSFLDGLNEKLFF
>TRBJ2-7|TRBV29-1
CSVLNDLHEQYF
>TRBJ2-1|TRBV30
CAWSGLLDEQFF
>TRBJ2-3|TRBV30
CAWSSGRTTDTQYF
>TRBJ2-1|TRBV11-2
CASRLGANEQFF
>TRBJ1-5|TRBV6-1
CASRGEACSNQPQHF
>TRBJ2-2|TRBV4-1
CASSQDYLTQGDTGELFF
>TRBJ2-7|TRBV14
CASSQDLGNEQYF
>TRBJ1-2|TRBV30
CAWKWEGGYTF
>TRBJ2-7|TRBV14
CASSQAGYEQYF
>TRBJ2-7|TRBV29-1
CSVERQPYEQYF
>TRBJ2-2|TRBV29-1
CSVLTGMTGELFF
>TRBJ1-1|TRBV23-1
CASSPGTGAAFFRMNTEAFF
>TRBJ1-4|TRBV10-3
CAISDPRQGLEKLFF
>TRBJ2-1|TRBV27
CASSLSGPLQQFF
>TRBJ2-7|TRBV7-8
CASRGGALPREQYF
>TRBJ1-1|TRBV2
CASKETGNTEAFF
>TRBJ2-2|TRBV7-9
CASSPPGTGELFF
>TRBJ2-1|TRBV30
CAWSGTWTDYNEQFF
>TRBJ1-5|TRBV6-5
CASSYSSYNGQPQHF
>TRBJ1-2|TRBV7-2
CASSLASFEVARYGYTF